Following are 12 T cell receptor beta chains from one sample sequenced in a study of shared clonotypes between healthy human individuals. The method was immunoSEQ multiplex PCR; TCRdb's version includes in-frame clones alone and lacks a portion of them. The table shows hundreds of thousands of clones, with 73% occurring only once. The sample consisted of memory CD4+ T cells sorted from blood. Subset specified: CD45RA-negative fraction. The source is a woman younger than 45 in good health.

V gene TRBV7-3 combines with J gene TRBJ1-2, with 8 bases that match TRBD1. The CDR3 length is 13 residues. From germline, CDR1 is SGHTA and CDR2 FQGTGA. Germline trimming cut 5 bases from V and 7 bases from J; bases unmatched to any gene: 6. In nucleotides, the CDR3 is TGTGCCAGCAGCGCCGGGACAGGTTTTGGCTACACCTTC. Translating gives CASSAGTGFGYTF.

This rearrangement joins TRBV7-9 to TRBJ1-4; tentatively, D is TRBD1 (6 bases). In germline, CDR1 is SEHNR, CDR2 FQNEAQ (reference sequence). The length of the CDR3 is 16 residues. Deletions cut 6 bases from V and 8 bases from J, with 22 bases between. The CDR3 DNA reads as TGTGCCAGCAGGCATAGTGGGGCAAGGGGGATGGAAAAACTGTTTTTT. It translates to CASRHSGARGMEKLFF.

The V gene is TRBV4-1, the J gene TRBJ2-3, with no clear D. CDR1 and CDR2 (germline): MGHRA, YSYEKL. The CDR3 loop spans 13 amino acids. V was shortened by 1 base and J by 6 bases, with 8 bases between the two germline ends. The CDR3 bases are TGCGCCAGCAGCCAAGCGTTGATTGATACGCAGTATTTT. Translating gives CASSQALIDTQYF.

The chain couples TRBV10-3 to TRBJ2-3; no firm D call. The CDR3 is 16 amino acids. V lost 3 bases and J 0 bases, leaving 13 bases between the germline ends. Germline-derived CDR1 and CDR2 are ENHRY and SYGVKD. CDR3 nucleotide sequence: TGTGCCATCAGTGACCCTCGGATAAGTAGCACAGATACGCAGTATTTT. Protein sequence: CAISDPRISSTDTQYF.

This clone was counted a single time. This chain connects TRBV19 to TRBJ2-2; 7 positions match TRBD1. The CDR3 has 14 residues. In germline, CDR1 is LNHDA, CDR2 SQIVND (reference sequence). V gave up 6 bases and J gave up 4 bases; unmatched junction bases: 5. In DNA form, the CDR3 reads TGTGCCAGTAGCCCGGGACAGCCCACCGGGGAGCTGTTTTTT. Amino acid sequence: CASSPGQPTGELFF.

This clone has a handful of counts. The rearrangement links TRBV11-2 to TRBJ2-7, with TRBD2 matching 8 bases. CDR1 and CDR2 from the germline V gene are SGHAT and FQNNGV. Trimming took 1 base from V and 4 from J; bases not matched to a gene: 6. The CDR3 is made up of 15 amino acids. The CDR3 spells CASSLGGTRTYEQYF. CDR3 nucleotides: TGTGCCAGCAGCTTAGGGGGGACTAGAACGTACGAGCAGTACTTC.

The chain recombines TRBV2 with TRBJ1-2; D is uncertain. The CDR3 runs 12 residues. V dropped 2 bases and J dropped 4 bases, with 5 bases sitting between them. Germline CDR1 SNHLY, CDR2 FYNNEI. Written as DNA, the CDR3 is TGTGCCAGCAGTGAATCGAGCTATGGCTACACCTTC. Translated: CASSESSYGYTF.

In regard to this clone: Since a much larger clone is just one base distant, this may be a read error. Other DNA sequences from this sample encode an identical CDR3 as well. As DNA, the CDR3 is TGCGCCAGCAGCCCCGGGACAGGGGGGACCGGGGAGCTGTTTTTT. The encoded protein is CASSPGTGGTGELFF. The chain carries TRBV5-1 and TRBJ2-2; 11 positions agree with TRBD1. From germline, CDR1 is SGHRS and CDR2 YFSETQ. J lost 5 bases, V lost 4 bases, and 4 bases had no gene match. The CDR3 extends over 15 amino acids.

V and J are TRBV20-1 and TRBJ2-1; D is ambiguous. Germline-derived CDR1 and CDR2 are DFQATT and SNEGSKA (reference sequence). Trimming removed 6 bases at V and 7 bases at J, with 10 bases between. The CDR3 spans 11 residues. CDR3 region: CSAPKANEQFF. The DNA for the CDR3 is TGCAGTGCCCCCAAGGCAAATGAGCAGTTCTTC.

This clone was found a few times. The chain joins TRBV7-6 to TRBJ1-5, with 8 bases that match TRBD1. Germline CDR1 SGHVS, CDR2 FNYEAQ. With V trimmed by 5 bases and J by 2 bases, 8 bases remained unmatched. The CDR3 spans 16 residues. CDR3 sequence reads: CASSAQTGDGNQPQHF. The CDR3 bases are TGTGCCAGCAGCGCACAGACAGGGGACGGCAATCAGCCCCAGCATTTT.

J is TRBJ2-2 and V is TRBV5-6, with D possibly being TRBD1 (5 bases). Germline V gene sequence: CDR1 SGHDT, CDR2 YYEEEE. The CDR3 loop spans 17 amino acids. Trimming shortened V by 4 bases and J by 6 bases, and 22 bases separated the two germline ends. The CDR3 sequence is CASSASRVWFWAGELFF. The CDR3 region has the DNA TGTGCCAGCAGCGCTTCCAGGGTCTGGTTCTGGGCCGGGGAGCTGTTTTTT. The full variable domain, rest sourced from reference TRBV5-6 and TRBJ2-2, is DAGVTQSPTHLIKTRGQQVTLRCSPKSGHDTVSWYQQALGQGPQFIFQYYEEEERQRGNFPDRFSGHQFPNYSSELNVNALLLGDSALYLCASSASRVWFWAGELFFGEGSRLTVL.

The rearrangement links TRBV14 to TRBJ2-1; D is possibly TRBD2 (5 bases). V was trimmed by 6 bases and J by 2 bases, leaving 14 bases between them. Germline assignment: CDR1 SGHDN and CDR2 FVKESK. CDR3 length: 15 amino acids. The CDR3 sequence: CASRRGSGTYNEQFF. In nucleotides, the CDR3 is TGTGCCAGCAGGAGAGGCAGCGGCACCTACAATGAGCAGTTCTTC.